The 27 T cell receptor beta chains in this list originate from one sample, sequenced in a study of T-cell memory formation after mild COVID-19. TCRdb reprocessed the 5' RACE reads via MiXCR and lists one record per CDR3 protein. In the table there are some 250,000 distinct CDR3 sequences, roughly 17% of which are singletons. Input material: PBMCs or a T cell subset sorted from them (not recorded which). All receptors come from a man aged 18-30 years who had mild COVID-19 (a few samples of this study predate the infection). Cell type and time point are not known.

This clonotype appeared a few times. V gene TRBV12-3 or TRBV12-4 combines with J gene TRBJ2-3; 8 nucleotides agree with TRBD2. The CDR3 covers 17 residues. V was pared by 5 bases and J by 4 bases, with 14 bases of the junction left unmatched. DNA for the CDR3: TGTGCCAGCAGTCCCCCCTGGGGAGCGGGGGAGGCAGATACGCAGTATTTT. Amino acid sequence: CASSPPWGAGEADTQYF.

This chain connects TRBV7-2 to TRBJ2-3; no clear D gene. Trimming left V 2 bases short and J 0 bases short, with 9 bases between. CDR3 length: 15 residues. Germline CDR1 and CDR2: SGHTA and FQGNSA. The CDR3 here is CASSLNPQSTDTQYF. CDR3 sequence (DNA): TGTGCCAGCAGCTTAAACCCCCAGAGCACAGATACGCAGTATTTT.

The V call is TRBV20-1, the J call TRBJ2-6, with D unresolved. From germline, CDR1 is DFQATT and CDR2 SNEGSKA (reference sequence). V shed 3 bases and J shed 5 bases, with 11 bases lying between them. This CDR3 is built from 14 residues. The CDR3 DNA reads TGCAGTGCTAGTCGGCCTGGGCGGGCCAACGTCCTGACTTTC. Translating gives CSASRPGRANVLTF.

This clonotype came up many times. The chain carries TRBV7-9 and TRBJ1-2, with D unclear. Germline V gene sequence: CDR1 SEHNR, CDR2 FQNEAQ (reference sequence). With 4 bases removed from V and 4 bases from J, the gap between germline ends came to 7 bases. This CDR3 spans 12 amino acids. CDR3 nucleotides: TGTGCCAGCAGCTCGGACTTCTATGGCTACACCTTC. Its protein is CASSSDFYGYTF.

This clonotype was found a few times. The chain employs TRBV9 and TRBJ2-1; D is perhaps TRBD1 or TRBD2 (5 bases each). The germline V gene has CDR1 SGDLS and CDR2 YYNGEE. The ends were cut back, 0 bases at V and 4 bases at J, with 11 bases in the middle. This CDR3 region has 15 residues. CDR3 nucleotide sequence: TGTGCCAGCAGCGTAGGGGGACGGGAATACAATGAGCAGTTCTTC. Translation: CASSVGGREYNEQFF.

CDR3 sequence reads: CASSLREGADTQYF. The DNA for the CDR3 is TGTGCCAGCAGTTTACGCGAGGGTGCAGATACGCAGTATTTT. V and J are TRBV12-3 or TRBV12-4 and TRBJ2-3, with D possibly TRBD2 on 5 matching bases. Trimming pared 2 bases from V and 4 bases from J, leaving 10 bases between. This CDR3 comprises 14 residues.

This clonotype was counted between two and nine times. The chain uses TRBV4-1 and TRBJ1-2; TRBD1 is a possible D gene (5 bases). The CDR3 runs to 15 residues. The germline CDR1 and CDR2 sequences are MGHRA and YSYEKL. V was cut by 3 bases and J by 11 bases, with 22 bases left in between. The CDR3 bases are TGCGCCAGCAGCCAGGCTCTCAGGGAGGGGAGGCGATACACCTTC. Protein sequence: CASSQALREGRRYTF.

This chain joins TRBV6-2 or TRBV6-3 and TRBJ1-1, with TRBD1 as a possible D gene (5 bases). The CDR3 has 13 residues. With 9 bases removed from V and 3 bases from J, the gap between germline ends came to 14 bases. Germline values: CDR1 MNHEY, CDR2 SVGEGT. The CDR3 DNA follows: TGTGCCAGTAATCCTGTGGGGGACACTGAAGCTTTCTTT. Translating gives CASNPVGDTEAFF.

The gene calls are TRBV20-1 and TRBJ2-7; D is possibly TRBD2 (6 bases). V was pared by 6 bases and J by 0 bases, with 15 bases between. The germline gives CDR1 DFQATT, CDR2 SNEGSKA (reference sequence). This CDR3 has 14 residues. DNA for the CDR3: TGCAGTGCCCTGACGGACGGGAGCTCCTACGAGCAGTACTTC. This sequence encodes CSALTDGSSYEQYF.

This clonotype has ten or more counts. The V gene is TRBV5-1, the J gene TRBJ2-3; 8 nucleotides match TRBD2. Germline V lookup: CDR1 SGHRS, CDR2 YFSETQ. V shed 4 bases and J 0 bases; nucleotides not matched to a gene: 7. The CDR3 contains 16 residues. This chain's CDR3 is CASSDLSGGSTDTQYF. In DNA form, the CDR3 reads TGCGCCAGCAGCGACCTAAGCGGGGGAAGCACAGATACGCAGTATTTT.

This clonotype has a handful of counts. The rearrangement links TRBV7-2 to TRBJ1-2; no clear D gene. Germline values: CDR1 SGHTA, CDR2 FQGNSA. The V and J ends lost 0 bases and 4 bases respectively, with 3 bases between them. The CDR3 totals 12 residues. The CDR3 DNA sequence: TGTGCCAGCAGCTTAGCTCGCTATGGCTACACCTTC. Protein sequence: CASSLARYGYTF.

V usage is TRBV24-1 and J usage is TRBJ1-2; D gene unclear. The V gene lost 9 bases and the J gene lost 3 bases, with 13 bases spanning the gap. Looked up from germline, CDR1 is KGHDR and CDR2 is SFDVKD. This CDR3 is 13 amino acids long. The CDR3 DNA follows: TGTGCCACCCAAGGGAGATCTGACTATGGCTACACCTTC. It yields the protein CATQGRSDYGYTF.

V is TRBV11-2 and J is TRBJ2-2; TRBD1 might be the D (7 bases). The CDR3 sequence is 16 residues long. Germline V gene sequence: CDR1 SGHAT, CDR2 FQNNGV. Trimming took 5 bases from V and 6 from J, leaving 19 bases between them. Here the CDR3 reads CASSTWRGRQAGELFF. CDR3 coding DNA: TGTGCCAGCAGCACTTGGAGGGGGCGGCAGGCCGGGGAGCTGTTTTTT.

In regard to this clonotype: With a much larger clone just one base away, this may be a read error. The chain recombines TRBV7-2 with TRBJ1-1; D might be TRBD1 (5 bases). The CDR3 spans 13 residues. Germline V gene data show CDR1 as SGHTA and CDR2 as FQGNSA. V was pared by 6 bases and J by 0 bases, with 8 bases between. Here the CDR3 DNA reads TGTGCCAGCAGGGGACGGCTGAACACTGAAGCTTTCTTT. Residues: CASRGRLNTEAFF.

The V call is TRBV19, the J call TRBJ2-1; 11 nucleotides match TRBD2. CDR1 LNHDA and CDR2 SQIVND come from the germline V gene (reference sequence). CDR3 length: 14 amino acids. Trimming removed 5 bases from V and 7 bases from J; junction bases left unmatched: 4. The CDR3 loop is CASSGSGGANEQFF. In DNA form, the CDR3 reads TGTGCCAGTAGTGGTAGCGGGGGGGCAAATGAGCAGTTCTTC.

V usage is TRBV5-1 and J usage is TRBJ2-5; D not certain. The CDR3 sequence is 14 residues long. V dropped 0 bases and J dropped 5 bases, with 11 bases sitting between them. Germline CDR1 SGHRS, CDR2 YFSETQ. The CDR3 coding sequence is TGCGCCAGCAGCTTGGACGGCGGATCGGAGACCCAGTACTTC. This sequence encodes CASSLDGGSETQYF.

The chain couples TRBV6-5 to TRBJ1-1, with D tentatively TRBD1 (5 bases). The CDR3 is made up of 14 amino acids. CDR1 is MNHEY and CDR2 is SVGAGI in the germline V gene. The ends were cut back, 5 bases at V and 2 bases at J, with 12 bases in the middle. CDR3: CASSKTGTNTEAFF. As DNA, the CDR3 is TGTGCCAGCAGTAAGACCGGGACCAACACTGAAGCTTTCTTT.

The chain couples TRBV5-4 to TRBJ2-1; no reliable D call. Germline values: CDR1 SGHNT, CDR2 YYREEE (reference sequence). This CDR3 is built from 15 residues. V dropped 4 bases and J dropped 7 bases, with 18 bases sitting between them. The CDR3 sequence is CASSEIPSGKNEQFF. The CDR3, as DNA: TGTGCCAGCAGCGAGATTCCCTCCGGAAAGAATGAGCAGTTCTTC.

In DNA form, the CDR3 reads TGTGCCAGCAGCTTACGTGTCAGAGTAACCGGGGAGCTGTTTTTT. Encoded protein: CASSLRVRVTGELFF. The V gene is TRBV7-2, the J gene TRBJ2-2, with D hard to call. Germline V gene lookup returns CDR1 SGHTA and CDR2 FQGNSA. Trimming took 2 bases from V and 5 from J, leaving 12 bases between them. The CDR3 totals 15 residues.

This clonotype was recorded once. The rearrangement uses TRBV6-6 and TRBJ1-2; 7 positions agree with TRBD1. CDR1 and CDR2 from the germline V gene are MNHNY and SVGAGI (reference sequence). The CDR3 is made up of 13 amino acids. J gave up 6 bases and V 2 bases, and 3 bases lay outside the gene matches. The CDR3, as DNA: TGTGCCAGCAGTTACAGGGGGCAGAATGGCTACACCTTC. It specifies CASSYRGQNGYTF.

This clonotype was seen only a few times. V is TRBV6-6 and J is TRBJ1-2; 7 bases match TRBD1. V lost 4 bases to trimming and J lost 8 bases; unmatched junction nucleotides: 13. From germline, CDR1 is MNHNY and CDR2 SVGAGI (reference sequence). This CDR3 is 15 amino acids long. DNA for the CDR3: TGTGCCAGCAGTTCCTTCGTGACAGGGAAGGGAGGCTACACCTTC. Its translation: CASSSFVTGKGGYTF.

The CDR3 nucleotides are TGTGCCAGCAGTTACGTCAGGGACACTGAAGCTTTCTTT. Its translation: CASSYVRDTEAFF. This sequence joins TRBV6-6 and TRBJ1-1, with D perhaps matching TRBD1 (5 bases). Germline values: CDR1 MNHNY, CDR2 SVGAGI (reference sequence). This CDR3 comprises 13 residues. Trimming left V 2 bases short and J 3 bases short, with 7 bases between.

The rearrangement links TRBV7-2 to TRBJ2-2; 9 bases agree with TRBD1. J lost 4 bases, V lost 5 bases, and 5 bases had no gene match. This CDR3 contains 15 residues. CDR1 and CDR2 (germline): SGHTA, FQGNSA. CDR3 nucleotide sequence: TGTGCCAGCAGCCTTACGACAGGGGGCACCGGGGAGCTGTTTTTT. Translating gives CASSLTTGGTGELFF.

This clonotype was picked up a small number of times. This chain joins TRBV11-2 and TRBJ2-5; D gene unclear. The CDR3 length is 14 residues. Trimming took off 0 bases at V and 1 base at J, with 6 bases between the two ends. Germline assignment: CDR1 SGHAT and CDR2 FQNNGV. The CDR3 DNA reads TGTGCCAGCAGCTTAGACCTAGTCCAAGAGACCCAGTACTTC. Translating it yields CASSLDLVQETQYF.

In its sample, this clonotype was seen many times. The V and J genes are TRBV12-3 or TRBV12-4 and TRBJ2-6; D not resolved. The CDR3 totals 13 residues. V was shortened by 4 bases and J by 2 bases, with 3 bases between the two germline ends. CDR3 protein: CASSSAGANVLTF. The CDR3 DNA sequence: TGTGCCAGCAGTTCTGCTGGGGCCAACGTCCTGACTTTC.

V gene TRBV9 combines with J gene TRBJ2-2; D unresolved. The ends were cut back, 0 bases at V and 1 base at J, with 10 bases in the middle. The germline CDR1 and CDR2 sequences are SGDLS and YYNGEE. The CDR3 is 16 residues long. The CDR3 is CASSVDGRRNTGELFF. CDR3 DNA: TGTGCCAGCAGCGTAGATGGCAGACGGAACACCGGGGAGCTGTTTTTT.

The chain carries TRBV6-6 and TRBJ1-2, with TRBD1 identical over 7 bases. This CDR3 is built from 15 residues. Per germline, CDR1 MNHNY and CDR2 SVGAGI (reference sequence). The ends lost 7 bases at V and 0 bases at J; junction bases unmatched: 8. The CDR3: CASTEGAVTNYGYTF. CDR3 bases: TGTGCCAGCACCGAGGGGGCGGTGACTAACTATGGCTACACCTTC.